Each of the 2 T cell receptor beta chains below was sequenced from the same sample in a study of blood T cell repertoires in COVID-19. Measured with immunoSEQ multiplex PCR; TCRdb has only the in-frame clones, and not every one. This repertoire shows tens of thousands of clones, roughly 68% found once; its top ten account for about 28%. Specimen: peripheral blood. These receptors originate from a woman of 80 years or more with acute or convalescent COVID-19.

Only a few counts were recorded for this clone. The genes are TRBV7-8 and TRBJ1-6; 11 bases are shared with TRBD1. The CDR3 contains 15 residues. In germline, CDR1 is SGHVS, CDR2 FQNEAQ. The junction had 2 bases not matched to a gene; V was cut back by 2 bases and J by 8 bases. The CDR3 DNA reads TGTGCCAGCAGCTTAAGGGACAGGGGGGATTCACCCCTCCACTTT. As protein: CASSLRDRGDSPLHF. Full variable domain (rest looked up from reference TRBV7-8 and TRBJ1-6): GAGVSQSPRYKVAKRGQDVALRCDPISGHVSLFWYQQALGQGPEFLTYFQNEAQLDKSGLPSDRFFAERPEGSVSTLKIQRTQQEDSAVYLCASSLRDRGDSPLHFGNGTRLTVT.

The chain combines TRBV28 with TRBJ2-1; D possibly corresponds to TRBD2 (6 bases). CDR3 size: 13 residues. Germline V gives CDR1 MDHEN, CDR2 SYDVKM. V dropped 8 bases and J dropped 3 bases, with 11 bases sitting between them. As DNA, the CDR3 is TGTGCCAGCTGGGACTTTATCTACAATGAGCAGTTCTTC. The encoded protein is CASWDFIYNEQFF.